The next 28 T cell receptor beta chains were all read from a single sample in a study of cytomegalovirus exposure and HLA in healthy donors. The PCR ran on 60 Vbeta and 13 Jbeta primers. TCRdb's copy holds only in-frame clones and misses some; the assay was immunoSEQ multiplex PCR. Of about 120,000 clones listed, 80% to 85% are singletons. Sequencing input: PBMCs. All receptors come from a middle-aged woman in good health and CMV-seronegative.

The chain is built from TRBV7-9 and TRBJ1-2; D possibly corresponds to TRBD1 (6 bases). Deletions cut 6 bases from V and 2 bases from J, with 10 bases between. Germline assignment: CDR1 SEHNR and CDR2 FQNEAQ (reference sequence). This CDR3 region has 13 residues. In DNA, the CDR3 is TGTGCCAGCAGTTCCACAGGGAACTATGGCTACACCTTC. Protein product: CASSSTGNYGYTF.

Written as DNA, the CDR3 is TGTGCCAGCTGTAGGGACAGGGGTAAAGCTGGGGCCAACGTCCTGACTTTC. It specifies CASCRDRGKAGANVLTF. The chain carries TRBV27 and TRBJ2-6; 10 bases map to TRBD1. After removal of 8 bases from V and 2 bases from J, the junction contained 9 bases not matched to a gene. This CDR3 spans 17 amino acids. Germline-derived CDR1 and CDR2 are MNHEY and SMNVEV (reference sequence).

The CDR3: CASSQVIVAGNEQFF. CDR3 DNA: TGCGCCAGCAGCCAAGTAATCGTAGCTGGGAATGAGCAGTTCTTC. The chain uses TRBV4-1 and TRBJ2-1; D is uncertain. This CDR3 is built from 15 residues. V was cut by 1 base and J by 7 bases, with 14 bases left in between. Germline V gene lookup returns CDR1 MGHRA and CDR2 YSYEKL.

This clone was picked up a small number of times. This chain uses TRBV10-1 with TRBJ2-2; D is uncertain. The CDR3 totals 14 residues. Trimming cost V 0 bases and J 4 bases, with 6 bases left between them. Looked up from germline, CDR1 is WNHNN and CDR2 is SYGVQD (reference sequence). CDR3 loop: CASSESSLTGELFF. The CDR3 DNA follows: TGCGCCAGCAGTGAGTCGAGTCTCACCGGGGAGCTGTTTTTT.

This chain connects TRBV27 to TRBJ1-2, with D possibly matching TRBD1 (5 bases). The CDR3 is 13 residues long. The germline CDR1 and CDR2 sequences are MNHEY and SMNVEV (reference sequence). The V gene lost 4 bases and the J gene lost 3 bases, with 9 bases spanning the gap. CDR3 DNA: TGTGCCAGCAGTTGGGGGGTGGACTATGGCTACACCTTC. Translation gives CASSWGVDYGYTF.

This chain links TRBV7-9 with TRBJ1-6; D is undetermined. Germline CDR1 is SEHNR and CDR2 is FQNEAQ (reference sequence). Trimming cost V 5 bases and J 0 bases, with 11 bases left between them. The CDR3 loop spans 16 amino acids. Written as DNA, the CDR3 is TGTGCCAGCAGCCAGGTGGGGAGCTCCTATAATTCACCCCTCCACTTT. Translation gives CASSQVGSSYNSPLHF.

V gene TRBV7-8 combines with J gene TRBJ1-1; 8 positions agree with TRBD1. This CDR3 is built from 19 residues. The V segment lost 5 bases and the J segment 3 bases; nucleotides outside the gene matches: 20. Germline V CDR1 and CDR2: SGHVS, FQNEAQ. The CDR3 protein is CASSPQLTTGGGGYTEAFF. Written as DNA, the CDR3 is TGTGCCAGCAGCCCCCAACTGACCACAGGGGGTGGGGGCTACACTGAAGCTTTCTTT.

The chain is built from TRBV7-8 and TRBJ1-1; D is unresolved. Deletions cut 5 bases from V and 5 bases from J, with 21 bases between. The germline CDR1 and CDR2 sequences are SGHVS and FQNEAQ. The CDR3 totals 16 residues. The CDR3 is CASSHFIIGSWTEAFF. CDR3 nucleotides: TGTGCCAGCAGCCACTTCATCATCGGGTCGTGGACTGAAGCTTTCTTT.

In regard to this clone: A junction boundary mismatches the germline segment, possibly from a read error. The rearrangement uses TRBV14 and TRBJ1-2; possibly TRBD1 for D (5 bases). From germline, CDR1 is SGHDN and CDR2 FVKESK. The CDR3 length is 11 residues. The CDR3 spells CASSQRGAWHF. CDR3 in DNA: TGTGCCAGCAGCCAAAGGGGTGCTTGGCACTTC.

This chain uses TRBV19 with TRBJ2-5, with no clear D. Trimming removed 1 base from V and 0 bases from J, with 12 bases in between. The CDR3 extends over 16 amino acids. CDR1 and CDR2 (germline): LNHDA, SQIVND (reference sequence). This chain's CDR3 is CASSIGAGSHQETQYF. The CDR3 nucleotides read TGTGCCAGTAGTATAGGCGCAGGATCCCACCAAGAGACCCAGTACTTC.

The chain links TRBV11-2 to TRBJ1-1, with D possibly being TRBD1 (5 bases). Germline values: CDR1 SGHAT, CDR2 FQNNGV. Trimming stripped 3 bases from V and 1 base from J, with 6 bases between. The CDR3 length is 13 residues. CDR3 amino acids: CASSFTGNTEAFF. The DNA for the CDR3 is TGTGCCAGCAGCTTTACAGGGAACACTGAAGCTTTCTTT.

V is TRBV7-9 and J is TRBJ2-5; 7 nucleotides align to TRBD2. Losses at the gene ends were 3 bases for V and 2 bases for J; bases not matched to a gene: 9. Germline V CDR1 and CDR2: SEHNR, FQNEAQ (reference sequence). The CDR3 is made up of 16 amino acids. CDR3 region: CASSFTSAGSQETQYF. In DNA, the CDR3 is TGTGCCAGCAGCTTTACGTCAGCGGGGAGTCAAGAGACCCAGTACTTC.

The chain couples TRBV7-7 to TRBJ2-7; 7 bases are shared with TRBD1. This CDR3 has 15 amino acids. Trimming cost V 3 bases and J 2 bases; bases outside gene matches: 7. Germline lookup yields CDR1 SSHAT and CDR2 FNYEAQ (reference sequence). As DNA, the CDR3 is TGTGCCAGCAGCTTCGGCCCGGGACAGACCTACGAGCAGTACTTC. Translated, it gives CASSFGPGQTYEQYF.

The rearrangement uses TRBV2 and TRBJ2-3, with a tentative D call TRBD2 (7 bases). V was shortened by 6 bases and J by 3 bases, with 16 bases between the two germline ends. Germline values: CDR1 SNHLY, CDR2 FYNNEI. There are 15 residues in the CDR3. This CDR3 reads CASRRGGPLTDTQYF. CDR3 nucleotides: TGTGCCAGCAGAAGGGGGGGGCCATTAACAGATACGCAGTATTTT.

The V and J genes are TRBV19 and TRBJ2-2; 8 bases are shared with TRBD1. V lost 4 bases, J lost 3 bases, and 7 bases stayed unmatched. This CDR3 has 16 amino acids. Germline V gene data show CDR1 as LNHDA and CDR2 as SQIVND (reference sequence). The CDR3 here is CASSTLDRGYTGELFF. In DNA form, the CDR3 reads TGTGCCAGTAGTACACTAGACAGGGGCTACACCGGGGAGCTGTTTTTT. Full variable domain (outside the CDR3, taken from reference TRBV19 and TRBJ2-2): DGGITQSPKYLFRKEGQNVTLSCEQNLNHDAMYWYRQDPGQGLRLIYYSQIVNDFQKGDIAEGYSVSREKKESFPLTVTSAQKNPTAFYLCASSTLDRGYTGELFFGEGSRLTVL.

The rearrangement links TRBV7-9 to TRBJ1-3; no firm D call. V was shortened by 7 bases and J by 4 bases, with 14 bases between the two germline ends. This CDR3 comprises 14 residues. Per the germline V gene, CDR1 is SEHNR and CDR2 is FQNEAQ (reference sequence). The DNA of the CDR3 is TGTGCCAGCACCTCACAGAGCCAAGGAAACACCATATATTTT. It codes for CASTSQSQGNTIYF.

The gene calls are TRBV2 and TRBJ2-3, with 8 bases aligning to TRBD1. Germline CDR1 and CDR2: SNHLY and FYNNEI. V was pared by 0 bases and J by 1 base, with 6 bases of the junction left unmatched. The CDR3 sequence is 17 residues long. CDR3 loop: CASSEAAGGQGTDTQYF. CDR3 in DNA: TGTGCCAGCAGTGAAGCGGCAGGGGGCCAGGGCACAGATACGCAGTATTTT.

This chain links TRBV11-3 with TRBJ2-1, with 9 bases aligning to TRBD2. CDR1 and CDR2 from the germline V gene are SGHNT and YENEEA. Trimming cost V 5 bases and J 8 bases; bases outside gene matches: 13. There are 16 residues in the CDR3. CDR3 bases: TGTGCCAGCAGCGCCCGGAGTAGCGGGGGTCTCGATGAGCAGTTCTTC. Protein sequence: CASSARSSGGLDEQFF.

The V and J genes are TRBV11-2 and TRBJ2-1; possible D gene TRBD2, 5 bases. V lost 2 bases and J 7 bases, leaving 15 bases between the germline ends. Germline-derived CDR1 and CDR2 are SGHAT and FQNNGV. The CDR3 loop spans 15 amino acids. CDR3 DNA sequence: TGTGCCAGCAGCTTACATCGGAATGGAGGTAATGAGCAGTTCTTC. Its translation: CASSLHRNGGNEQFF. Full variable domain (outside the CDR3, taken from reference TRBV11-2 and TRBJ2-1): EAGVAQSPRYKIIEKRQSVAFWCNPISGHATLYWYQQILGQGPKLLIQFQNNGVVDDSQLPKDRFSAERLKGVDSTLKIQPAKLEDSAVYLCASSLHRNGGNEQFFGPGTRLTVL.

The chain couples TRBV28 to TRBJ2-5, with 9 bases that match TRBD2. Per germline, CDR1 MDHEN and CDR2 SYDVKM. V was pared by 3 bases and J by 5 bases, with 13 bases of the junction left unmatched. CDR3 length: 17 amino acids. CDR3 sequence (DNA): TGTGCCAGCAGTTTGGGTTCTGGCGGGAGGGCCGCGGAGACCCAGTACTTC. Translated: CASSLGSGGRAAETQYF.

The chain joins TRBV11-2 to TRBJ2-1; TRBD2 matches at 7 bases. This CDR3 is 19 amino acids long. In germline, CDR1 is SGHAT, CDR2 FQNNGV. Unmatched junction bases numbered 16, after V lost 1 base and J lost 4 bases. The CDR3 DNA follows: TGTGCCAGCAGCTTAGCTATCGGACTAGGGTTGCTGAAATACAATGAGCAGTTCTTC. Translated: CASSLAIGLGLLKYNEQFF.

The V call is TRBV6-9, the J call TRBJ1-4; D is ambiguous. The CDR3 runs 16 residues. Trimming shortened V by 2 bases and J by 7 bases, and 17 bases separated the two germline ends. Looked up from germline, CDR1 is MNHGY and CDR2 is SVAAGI. CDR3 nucleotide sequence: TGTGCCAGCAGTTATAGTCTGGGCGCACAGTTTGAAAAACTGTTTTTT. This codes for CASSYSLGAQFEKLFF.

Concerning this clone itself: Germline is not matched at one junction end, which may reflect a read error. The V and J genes are TRBV5-4 and TRBJ2-3; 15 bases are a match to TRBD2. The CDR3 sequence is 16 residues long. Germline CDR1 SGHNT, CDR2 YYREEE (reference sequence). Written as DNA, the CDR3 is TGTGCCAGCAGCACGGGACTAGCGGGGGGCACGGATACGCAGTATTTT. It yields the protein CASSTGLAGGTDTQYF.

With regard to this clone: The same CDR3 arises from other DNA sequences in this sample as well. The chain uses TRBV6-5 and TRBJ2-7, with 7 bases aligning to TRBD1. The CDR3 runs to 15 residues. Germline assignment: CDR1 MNHEY and CDR2 SVGAGI. Trimming cost V 6 bases and J 0 bases; bases outside gene matches: 8. The CDR3 protein is CASRPGQLSSYEQYF. The CDR3 DNA follows: TGTGCCAGCAGGCCGGGACAGTTGAGCTCCTACGAGCAGTACTTC.

The J gene is TRBJ1-5, the V gene TRBV30; D might be TRBD1 (5 bases). V was cut by 5 bases and J by 3 bases, with 14 bases left in between. Germline lookup yields CDR1 GTSNPN and CDR2 SVGIG (reference sequence). The CDR3 consists of 14 residues. This CDR3 reads CAWGRGADNQPQHF. The CDR3 DNA reads as TGTGCCTGGGGGAGGGGAGCGGACAATCAGCCCCAGCATTTT.

The chain employs TRBV11-2 and TRBJ2-5, with D unresolved. This CDR3 contains 14 residues. Germline CDR1 SGHAT, CDR2 FQNNGV. Between the trimmed V and J ends, which lost 0 bases and 0 bases, there was a span of 5 bases. The CDR3 DNA reads as TGTGCCAGCAGCTTAGATCCCTACCAAGAGACCCAGTACTTC. It yields the protein CASSLDPYQETQYF.

The rearrangement joins TRBV11-2 to TRBJ2-7, with a possible D match to TRBD2 (6 bases). From germline, CDR1 is SGHAT and CDR2 FQNNGV. This CDR3 has 12 residues. Trimming took 3 bases from V and 4 from J, leaving 7 bases between them. The CDR3 here is CASSFGGYEQYF. In nucleotides, the CDR3 is TGTGCCAGCAGCTTTGGGGGGTACGAGCAGTACTTC.

J is TRBJ1-2 and V is TRBV28, with a weak D call TRBD1 (5 bases). Germline CDR1 is MDHEN and CDR2 is SYDVKM. The ends were cut back, 6 bases at V and 4 bases at J, with 21 bases in the middle. The CDR3 covers 16 residues. The CDR3 nucleotides are TGTGCCAGCAGCACAACCCTGGGGGGGACGGGCTATGGCTACACCTTC. Translating gives CASSTTLGGTGYGYTF.